This T cell receptor (beta chain) was sequenced in a study of cytomegalovirus exposure and HLA in healthy donors. Overall study context: T cells numbering about 179 million yielded approximately 120 million unique TCR beta sequences in an earlier analysis.

Per germline, CDR1 GTSNPN and CDR2 SVGIG (reference sequence). The V gene lost 0 bases and the J gene lost 6 bases, with 13 bases spanning the gap. The CDR3 spans 14 residues. Each donor was healthy, and each was a bone marrow donor. These donors counted as nominally healthy when sampled, but unrecorded immune exposures were likely. Researchers ran the PCR with 60 Vbeta and 13 Jbeta primers. Clones were sequenced by immunoSEQ multiplex PCR, and TCRdb holds only the in-frame ones, with some missing. The sample totals some 72,000 clones. This clonotype originated in a boy aged 10-17 years in good health and CMV-seronegative. The rearrangement joins TRBV30 to TRBJ2-3, with D possibly TRBD1 on 6 matching bases. The sequencing input was PBMCs. As DNA, the CDR3 is TGTGCCTGGAGTGTGGACAGAATTTTCGATACGCAGTATTTT. Protein: CAWSVDRIFDTQYF.